This record looks at one T cell receptor beta chain sequence and its context. These data belong to a study of technical replicates of blood from a few donors. Assay used: immunoSEQ multiplex PCR; TCRdb lists only in-frame clones, some missing. The data contain around 80,000 clones, 75% to 90% of them singletons. Germline V gene lookup returns CDR1 DFQATT and CDR2 SNEGSKA (reference sequence). This CDR3 is 11 amino acids long. V lost 8 bases and J 3 bases, leaving 11 bases between the germline ends. The V gene is TRBV20-1, the J gene TRBJ2-7, with D tentatively TRBD1 (6 bases). The sequence derives from a human donor in good health. The sequenced material came from T cells isolated from PBMCs. The CDR3 DNA is TGCAGTAGTTCGGACAGCTACGAGCAGTACTTC. This codes for CSSSDSYEQYF.